Below, one TCR beta chain is given with its context. This clonotype was detected only a few times. No antigen is known for it. Base quality data are lacking; no much larger clone is found one base away. The treatment or condition label here, explained by the study, means: allogeneic hematopoietic cell transplantation with graft depleted of TCRalphabeta T cells and CD19 B cells. The transplant recipients were children given TCRalphabeta/CD19-depleted allogeneic hematopoietic cell grafts. The entry originates in a study of T-cell reconstitution after alpha-beta-depleted transplantation in children (dated by TCRdb to between 2015 and 2016). Notes on the research overall: Using TCR repertoire profiling, the study followed T-cell immune reconstitution in a quantitative way in children after TCRalphabeta/CD19-depleted allogeneic hematopoietic cell transplantation. Results the study describes overall, beyond this receptor: Hyperexpanded clone frequencies declined over subsequent months; after one year, T-cell counts and TCRbeta diversity were mostly attributed to newly produced T cells. About two months after transplant, the apparently early recovery of alphabetaT-cell counts reportedly depended on just several hundred clones that had expanded rapidly and came from non-depleted graft cells. In some patients, high TCRbeta diversity at day 60 was attributed to recipient T cells and intrathymic progenitors that had survived conditioning.

The library was produced with PCR. For sequencing, an Illumina HiSeq 2500 was employed. Molecular barcoding was employed in the preparation of TCR libraries, with unique molecular identifiers being used to normalize TCRbeta repertoire quantification. TCRdb took the public reads, trimmed them with fastp at Q25, ran MiXCR for clone calling and kept in-frame beta chains. CDR3 protein duplicates are merged, each entry listing the most common genes and DNA. The sample table lists 600,000 to 800,000 distinct CDR3 sequences, over 10% of them with a count of one. The ten largest clones take up about 0.77% of the sample. The clonotype comes from a girl aged 2-10 years with congenital amegakaryocytic thrombocytopenia, due to receive a stem cell transplant. The source was PBMCs, collected before TCRalphabeta/CD19-depleted stem cell transplant.

The CDR3 corresponds to CSASHSGTRFNEQFF. The bases read TGCAGTGCTAGTCATTCCGGGACTAGATTCAATGAGCAGTTCTTC. The chain employs TRBV20-1 and TRBJ2-1; 8 middle bases align to TRBD2. The germline V gene (reference sequence) supplies CDR1 DFQATT and CDR2 SNEGSKA. Unmatched junction bases come to 10, with V trimmed by 3 bases and J by 6 bases. The cysteine opens and the phenylalanine closes a CDR3 of 15 amino acids. CDR3 DNA only is kept here, 45 bases in frame from base 1.